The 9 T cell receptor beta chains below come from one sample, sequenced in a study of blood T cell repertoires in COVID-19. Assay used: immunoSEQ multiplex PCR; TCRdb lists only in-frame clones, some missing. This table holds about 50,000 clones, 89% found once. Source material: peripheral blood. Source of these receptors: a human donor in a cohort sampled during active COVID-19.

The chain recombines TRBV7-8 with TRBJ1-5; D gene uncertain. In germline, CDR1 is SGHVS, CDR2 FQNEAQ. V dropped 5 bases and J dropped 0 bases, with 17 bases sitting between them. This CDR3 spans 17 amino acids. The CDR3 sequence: CASSPGWAAYSNQPQHF. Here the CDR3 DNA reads TGTGCCAGCAGCCCGGGGTGGGCCGCCTATAGCAATCAGCCCCAGCATTTT. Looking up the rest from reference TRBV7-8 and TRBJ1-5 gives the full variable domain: GAGVSQSPRYKVAKRGQDVALRCDPISGHVSLFWYQQALGQGPEFLTYFQNEAQLDKSGLPSDRFFAERPEGSVSTLKIQRTQQEDSAVYLCASSPGWAAYSNQPQHFGDGTRLSIL.

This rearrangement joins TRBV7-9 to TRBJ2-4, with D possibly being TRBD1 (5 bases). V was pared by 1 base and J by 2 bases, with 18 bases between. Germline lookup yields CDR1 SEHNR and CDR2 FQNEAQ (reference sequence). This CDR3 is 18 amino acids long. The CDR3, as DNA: TGTGCCAGCAGCTTAGTCCCCTCGACAGCCGCCTCCAAAAACATTCAGTACTTC. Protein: CASSLVPSTAASKNIQYF.

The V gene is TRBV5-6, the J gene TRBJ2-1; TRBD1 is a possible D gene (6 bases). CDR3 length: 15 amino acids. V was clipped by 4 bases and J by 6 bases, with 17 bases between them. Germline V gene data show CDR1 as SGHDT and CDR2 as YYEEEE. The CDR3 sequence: CASSQIKDSRNEQFF. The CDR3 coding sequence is TGTGCCAGCAGCCAAATTAAGGACAGCCGCAATGAGCAGTTCTTC.

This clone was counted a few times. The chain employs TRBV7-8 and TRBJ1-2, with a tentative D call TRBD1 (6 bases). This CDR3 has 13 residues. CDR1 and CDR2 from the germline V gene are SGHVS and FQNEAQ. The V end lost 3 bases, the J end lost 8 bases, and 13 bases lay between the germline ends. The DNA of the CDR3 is TGTGCCAGCAGCTTTCGCAGGGGTGAGGGCTACACCTTC. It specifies CASSFRRGEGYTF.

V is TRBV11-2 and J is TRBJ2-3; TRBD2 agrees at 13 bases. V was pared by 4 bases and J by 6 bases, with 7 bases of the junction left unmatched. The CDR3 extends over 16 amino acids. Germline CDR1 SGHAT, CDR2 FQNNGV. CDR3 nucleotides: TGTGCCAGCAGCTCAGGGACTAGCGGGGTCATTGATACGCAGTATTTT. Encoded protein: CASSSGTSGVIDTQYF.

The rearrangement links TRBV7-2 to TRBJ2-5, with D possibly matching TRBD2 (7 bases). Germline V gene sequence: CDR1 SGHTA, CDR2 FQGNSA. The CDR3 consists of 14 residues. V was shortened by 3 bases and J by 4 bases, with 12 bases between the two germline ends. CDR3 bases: TGTGCCAGCAGCTTTCAGGGGAGGGGAGAGACCCAGTACTTC. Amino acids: CASSFQGRGETQYF.

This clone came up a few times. CDR3 in amino acids: CASSQEIGTGYSPLHF. CDR3 nucleotide sequence: TGCGCCAGCAGCCAAGAAATCGGGACAGGGTATTCACCCCTCCACTTT. The rearrangement joins TRBV4-1 to TRBJ1-6, with 9 nucleotides matching TRBD1. In germline, CDR1 is MGHRA, CDR2 YSYEKL. The CDR3 has 16 residues. V trimming: 0 bases; J trimming: 8 bases; junction bases outside the gene matches: 5.

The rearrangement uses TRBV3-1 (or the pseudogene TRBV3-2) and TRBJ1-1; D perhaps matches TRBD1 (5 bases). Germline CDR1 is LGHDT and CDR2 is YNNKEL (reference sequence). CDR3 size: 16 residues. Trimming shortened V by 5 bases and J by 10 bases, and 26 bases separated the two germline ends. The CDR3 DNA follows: TGTGCCAGCAGCACTGTCGGGGGGGGAACTGCCATAGGAGCTTTCTTT. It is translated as CASSTVGGGTAIGAFF.

CDR3 sequence reads: CASRPGQGTEAFF. The CDR3 DNA sequence: TGTGCCAGCAGACCGGGACAGGGGACTGAAGCTTTCTTT. V is TRBV12-3 or TRBV12-4 and J is TRBJ1-1; TRBD1 matches 10 bases. Trimming cost V 6 bases and J 5 bases; bases outside gene matches: 3. The CDR3 totals 13 residues.